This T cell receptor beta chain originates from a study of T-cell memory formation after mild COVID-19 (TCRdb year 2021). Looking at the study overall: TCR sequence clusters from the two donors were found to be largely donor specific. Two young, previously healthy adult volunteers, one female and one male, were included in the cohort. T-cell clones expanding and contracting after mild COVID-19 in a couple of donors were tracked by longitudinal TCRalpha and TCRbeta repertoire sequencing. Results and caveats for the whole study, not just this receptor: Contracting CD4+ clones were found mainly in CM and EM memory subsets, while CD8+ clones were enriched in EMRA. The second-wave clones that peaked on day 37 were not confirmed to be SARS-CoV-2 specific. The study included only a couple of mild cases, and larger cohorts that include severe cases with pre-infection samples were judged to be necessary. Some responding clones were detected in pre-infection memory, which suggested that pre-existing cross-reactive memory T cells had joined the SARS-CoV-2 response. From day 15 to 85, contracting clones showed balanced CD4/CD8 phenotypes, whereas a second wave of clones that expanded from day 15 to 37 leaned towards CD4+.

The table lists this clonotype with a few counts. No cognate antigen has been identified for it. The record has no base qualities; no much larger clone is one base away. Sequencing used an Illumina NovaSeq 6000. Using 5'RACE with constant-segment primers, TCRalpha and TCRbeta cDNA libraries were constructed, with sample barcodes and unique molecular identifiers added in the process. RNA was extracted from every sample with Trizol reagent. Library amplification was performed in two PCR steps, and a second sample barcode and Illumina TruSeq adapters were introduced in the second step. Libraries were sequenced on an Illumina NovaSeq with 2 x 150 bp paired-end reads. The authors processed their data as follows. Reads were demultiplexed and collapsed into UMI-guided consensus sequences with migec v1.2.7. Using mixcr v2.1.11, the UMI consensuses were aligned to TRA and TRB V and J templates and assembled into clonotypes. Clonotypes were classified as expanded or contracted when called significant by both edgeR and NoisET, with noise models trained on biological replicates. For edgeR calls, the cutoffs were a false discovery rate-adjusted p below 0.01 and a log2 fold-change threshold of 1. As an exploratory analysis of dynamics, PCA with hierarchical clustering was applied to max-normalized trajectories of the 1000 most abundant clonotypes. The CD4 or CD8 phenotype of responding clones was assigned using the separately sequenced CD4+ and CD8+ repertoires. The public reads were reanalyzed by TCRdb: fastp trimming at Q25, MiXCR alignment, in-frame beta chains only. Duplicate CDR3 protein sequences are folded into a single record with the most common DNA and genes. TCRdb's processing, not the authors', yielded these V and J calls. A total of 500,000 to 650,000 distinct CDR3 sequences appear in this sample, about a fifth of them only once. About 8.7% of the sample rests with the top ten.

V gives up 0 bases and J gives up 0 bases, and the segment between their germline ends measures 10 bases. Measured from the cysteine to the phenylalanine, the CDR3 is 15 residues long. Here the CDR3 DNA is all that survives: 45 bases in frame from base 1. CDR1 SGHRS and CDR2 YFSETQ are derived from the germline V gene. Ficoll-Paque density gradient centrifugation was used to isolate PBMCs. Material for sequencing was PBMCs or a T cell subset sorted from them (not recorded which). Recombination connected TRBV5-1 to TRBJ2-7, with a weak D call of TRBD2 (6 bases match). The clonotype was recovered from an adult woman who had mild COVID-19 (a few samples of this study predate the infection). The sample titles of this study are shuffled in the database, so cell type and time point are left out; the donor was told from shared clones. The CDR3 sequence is CASSLVLASSYEQYF. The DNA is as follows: TGCGCCAGCAGCTTGGTCCTAGCGAGCTCCTACGAGCAGTACTTC. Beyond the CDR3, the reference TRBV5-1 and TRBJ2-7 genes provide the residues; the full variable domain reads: KAGVTQTPRYLIKTRGQQVTLSCSPISGHRSVSWYQQTPGQGLQFLFEYFSETQRNKGNFPGRFSGRQFSNSRSEMNVSTLELGDSALYLCASSLVLASSYEQYFGPGTRLTVT.